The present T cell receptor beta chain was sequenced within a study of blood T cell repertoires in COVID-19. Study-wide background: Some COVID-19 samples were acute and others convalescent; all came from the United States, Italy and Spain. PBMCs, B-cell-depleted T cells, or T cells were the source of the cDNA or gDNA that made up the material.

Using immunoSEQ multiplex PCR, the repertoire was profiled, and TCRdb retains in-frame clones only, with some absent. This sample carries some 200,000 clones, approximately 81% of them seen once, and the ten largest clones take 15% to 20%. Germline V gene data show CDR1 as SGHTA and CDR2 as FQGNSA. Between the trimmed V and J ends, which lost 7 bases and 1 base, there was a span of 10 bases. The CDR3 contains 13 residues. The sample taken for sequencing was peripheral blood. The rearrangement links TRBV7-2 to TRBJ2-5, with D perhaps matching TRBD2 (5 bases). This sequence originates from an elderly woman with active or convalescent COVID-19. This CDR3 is CASTRTFQETQYF. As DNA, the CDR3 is TGTGCCAGCACCCGGACTTTCCAAGAGACCCAGTACTTC.